The 9 T cell receptor beta chains in this list originate from one sample, sequenced in a study of identical twins. TCRdb processed the 5' RACE reads anew with MiXCR; each CDR3 protein has one entry. This sample carries approximately 670,000 distinct CDR3 sequences, less than 7% of them seen once, and the ten largest clones take 1.5% to 2%. The sample taken for sequencing was naive T cells sorted from blood. The receptors here all came from a man aged 18 to 30 in good health.

The table lists this clonotype with many counts. The chain recombines TRBV28 with TRBJ1-1, with 8 bases identical to TRBD1. CDR3 length: 17 amino acids. V trimming: 6 bases; J trimming: 1 base; junction bases outside the gene matches: 13. CDR1 and CDR2 (germline): MDHEN, SYDVKM. In DNA form, the CDR3 reads TGTGCCAGCAGGCCAACCGGGACAGGAGACGCGAACACTGAAGCTTTCTTT. Its translation: CASRPTGTGDANTEAFF.

This clonotype was observed many times. V and J are TRBV7-8 and TRBJ1-4; a weak D match, TRBD1 (5 bases). This CDR3 has 17 residues. The germline CDR1 and CDR2 sequences are SGHVS and FQNEAQ. The V gene lost 1 base and the J gene lost 0 bases, with 12 bases spanning the gap. The CDR3 is CASSLVRVPATNEKLFF. The CDR3 bases are TGTGCCAGCAGCTTAGTCAGGGTCCCTGCAACTAATGAAAAACTGTTTTTT.

This clonotype came up a few times. The chain recombines TRBV7-2 with TRBJ2-5; D call uncertain. This CDR3 has 12 amino acids. V dropped 1 base and J dropped 6 bases, with 6 bases sitting between them. CDR1 and CDR2 from the germline V gene are SGHTA and FQGNSA. CDR3 DNA sequence: TGTGCCAGCAGCTTAGACGAAAAGACCCAGTACTTC. Translation gives CASSLDEKTQYF. Complete variable domain (other parts from reference TRBV7-2 and TRBJ2-5): GAGVSQSPSNKVTEKGKDVELRCDPISGHTALYWYRQSLGQGLEFLIYFQGNSAPDKSGLPSDRFSAERTGGSVSTLTIQRTQQEDSAVYLCASSLDEKTQYFGPGTRLLVL.

This clonotype was recorded a few times. V and J are TRBV7-8 and TRBJ1-1, with 7 positions matching TRBD1. The V gene end was trimmed by 5 bases and the J gene end by 0 bases; junction bases not matched to a gene: 9. Germline V gene sequence: CDR1 SGHVS, CDR2 FQNEAQ. The CDR3 sequence is 16 residues long. CDR3 DNA: TGTGCCAGCAGCCCCCGACAGGGTCAGGTGAACACTGAAGCTTTCTTT. As protein: CASSPRQGQVNTEAFF.

This clonotype has a handful of counts. The chain has TRBV7-2 and TRBJ2-4; D might be TRBD2 (6 bases). V was trimmed by 0 bases and J by 3 bases, leaving 9 bases between them. The germline V gene has CDR1 SGHTA and CDR2 FQGNSA. The CDR3 runs to 15 residues. CDR3 DNA: TGTGCCAGCAGCTTAGCGCGGGGTCTCAAAAACATTCAGTACTTC. Its translation: CASSLARGLKNIQYF.

A few counts support this clonotype. The chain carries TRBV20-1 and TRBJ1-3; D possibly corresponds to TRBD1 (5 bases). Germline values: CDR1 DFQATT, CDR2 SNEGSKA (reference sequence). V shed 1 base and J shed 10 bases, with 17 bases lying between them. This CDR3 has 14 amino acids. The CDR3 DNA sequence: TGCAGTGCTAGAGTTGGGGGACGGCCGGGGACCATATATTTT. Protein: CSARVGGRPGTIYF.

This clonotype was recorded many times. The chain couples TRBV5-1 to TRBJ2-7; 7 nucleotides line up with TRBD1. Losses at the gene ends were 4 bases for V and 1 base for J; bases not matched to a gene: 8. From germline, CDR1 is SGHRS and CDR2 YFSETQ. The CDR3 runs 15 residues. Written as DNA, the CDR3 is TGCGCCAGCAGCCCAAATTCGGGACAGTCCTACGAGCAGTACTTC. Its translation is CASSPNSGQSYEQYF.

The chain carries TRBV5-1 and TRBJ2-4, with 13 bases aligning to TRBD2. This CDR3 comprises 18 residues. Unmatched junction bases numbered 9, after V lost 0 bases and J lost 6 bases. Per germline, CDR1 SGHRS and CDR2 YFSETQ. The CDR3 sequence: CASSLDLTSGRPGNIQYF. CDR3 DNA sequence: TGCGCCAGCAGCTTGGACCTGACTAGCGGGAGGCCTGGAAACATTCAGTACTTC.

This chain uses TRBV7-2 with TRBJ1-1, with a weak D call TRBD1 (5 bases). The CDR3 loop spans 20 amino acids. Trimming pared 0 bases from V and 1 base from J, leaving 24 bases between. CDR1 is SGHTA and CDR2 is FQGNSA in the germline V gene. CDR3 residues: CASSLALSILSTGRNTEAFF. The DNA for the CDR3 is TGTGCCAGCAGCTTAGCCCTGAGTATTTTGAGTACAGGTAGGAACACTGAAGCTTTCTTT.